These 3 T cell receptor beta chains originate from one sample sequenced in a study of Ad26.COV2.S vaccination and SARS-CoV-2 variants. The treatment is: around 19 received Ad26.COV2.S at low or high dose, single or two shots; a few received placebo; per-sample allocation not given. Sampling was done on day 63 after the first vaccine or placebo injection. Assay used: immunoSEQ multiplex PCR; TCRdb lists only in-frame clones, some missing. This sample has 500,000 or so clones, with roughly nine tenths found just once. Sequencing used peripheral blood, obtained in a trial of Ad26.COV2.S vaccine versus placebo. These receptor sequences come from a person between 18 and 65 years old who received the Ad26.COV2.S COVID-19 vaccine or a placebo.

The rearrangement links TRBV5-4 to TRBJ1-4, with 11 bases lining up with TRBD1. CDR3 length equals 16 residues. The ends lost 4 bases at V and 4 bases at J; junction bases unmatched: 6. In germline, CDR1 is SGHNT, CDR2 YYREEE (reference sequence). The CDR3 reads CASSDRDRGGNEKLFF. CDR3 bases: TGTGCCAGCAGCGATCGGGACAGGGGGGGTAATGAAAAACTGTTTTTT.

The chain joins TRBV19 to TRBJ2-1; D assignment may be TRBD1 or TRBD2 (5 bases each). Germline V gene sequence: CDR1 LNHDA, CDR2 SQIVND (reference sequence). CDR3 size: 14 residues. The ends were cut back, 6 bases at V and 4 bases at J, with 13 bases in the middle. The CDR3 region is CASSLGWGYNEQFF. The DNA of the CDR3 is TGTGCCAGTAGCTTGGGTTGGGGGTACAATGAGCAGTTCTTC.

The rearrangement uses TRBV7-6 and TRBJ2-5; 11 bases line up with TRBD2. CDR1 and CDR2 (germline): SGHVS, FNYEAQ. The CDR3 loop spans 18 amino acids. Trimming removed 5 bases from V and 3 bases from J; junction bases left unmatched: 14. CDR3 amino acids: CASSPRRYTGLAEETQYF. Here the CDR3 DNA reads TGTGCCAGCAGCCCCCGGCGGTACACGGGACTAGCGGAAGAGACCCAGTACTTC.